This TCR beta chain derives from a study of blood T cell repertoires in COVID-19. The wider study: Samples representing acute and convalescent COVID-19 were sourced from the United States, Italy and Spain. PBMCs, B-cell-depleted T cells, or T cells provided the cDNA or gDNA that made up the material.

The authors' processing: Estimates of nucleated cell counts were drawn from the amplification of reference gene primers. TCRdb's table, derived via immunoSEQ multiplex PCR, lists solely in-frame clones and lacks some. From that table come the V and J calls and clone size; the DNA was used to work out D and trimming. This table holds 280,000 or so clones, about 85% found once. The CDR3 is made up of 17 amino acids. Germline V gene data show CDR1 as SGHRS and CDR2 as YFSETQ. V gave up 4 bases and J gave up 4 bases; unmatched junction bases: 11. This clone appeared a few times. The receptor's source is a human donor in a cohort sampled during active COVID-19. Sequencing input: peripheral blood. The V call is TRBV5-1, the J call TRBJ2-6; TRBD1 matches 7 bases. The CDR3 reads CASSTLTGYKGANVLTF. Written as DNA, the CDR3 is TGCGCCAGCAGCACACTGACAGGGTACAAGGGGGCCAACGTCCTGACTTTC.